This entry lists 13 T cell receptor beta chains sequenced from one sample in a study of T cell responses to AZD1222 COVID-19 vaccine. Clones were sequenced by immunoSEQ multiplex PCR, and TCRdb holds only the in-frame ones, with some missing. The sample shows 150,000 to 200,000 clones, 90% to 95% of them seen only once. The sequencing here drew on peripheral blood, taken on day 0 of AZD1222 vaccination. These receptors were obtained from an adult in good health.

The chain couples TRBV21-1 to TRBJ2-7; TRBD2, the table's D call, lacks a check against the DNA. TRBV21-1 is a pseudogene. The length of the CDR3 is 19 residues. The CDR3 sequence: CASSKSFLWTSGSSYEQYF. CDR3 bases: TGTGCCAGCAGCAAATCTTTTTTATGGACTAGCGGGAGTTCCTACGAGCAGTACTTC.

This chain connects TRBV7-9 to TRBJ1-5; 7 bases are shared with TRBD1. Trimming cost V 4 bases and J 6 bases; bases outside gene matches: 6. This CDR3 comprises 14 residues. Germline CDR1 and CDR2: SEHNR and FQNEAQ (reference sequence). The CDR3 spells CASSYGGQSQPQHF. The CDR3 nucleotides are TGTGCCAGCAGCTATGGGGGACAGTCTCAGCCCCAGCATTTT.

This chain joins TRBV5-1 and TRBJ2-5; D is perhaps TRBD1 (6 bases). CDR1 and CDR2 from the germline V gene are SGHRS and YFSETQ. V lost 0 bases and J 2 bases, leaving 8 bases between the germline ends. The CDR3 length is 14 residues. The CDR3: CASSLGGTQETQYF. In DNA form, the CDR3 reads TGCGCCAGCAGCTTGGGGGGGACACAAGAGACCCAGTACTTC.

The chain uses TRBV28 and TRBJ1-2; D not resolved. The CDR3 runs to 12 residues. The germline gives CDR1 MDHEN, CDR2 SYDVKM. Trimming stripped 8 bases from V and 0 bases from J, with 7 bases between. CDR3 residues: CASGSTNYGYTF. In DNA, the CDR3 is TGTGCCAGCGGAAGCACTAACTATGGCTACACCTTC.

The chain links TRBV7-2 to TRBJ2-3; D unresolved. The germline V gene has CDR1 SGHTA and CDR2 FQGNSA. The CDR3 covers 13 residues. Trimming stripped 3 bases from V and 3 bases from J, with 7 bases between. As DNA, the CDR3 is TGTGCCAGCAGCTTGGACGGTACAGATACGCAGTATTTT. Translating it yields CASSLDGTDTQYF.

CDR3 loop: CASSRTGGTGGYTF. The CDR3 DNA follows: TGTGCCAGCAGCAGGACAGGGGGCACGGGTGGCTACACCTTC. The chain is built from TRBV27 and TRBJ1-2; 11 positions agree with TRBD1. This CDR3 is 14 amino acids long. Germline V gene data show CDR1 as MNHEY and CDR2 as SMNVEV (reference sequence). J gave up 7 bases and V 6 bases, and 7 bases lay outside the gene matches.

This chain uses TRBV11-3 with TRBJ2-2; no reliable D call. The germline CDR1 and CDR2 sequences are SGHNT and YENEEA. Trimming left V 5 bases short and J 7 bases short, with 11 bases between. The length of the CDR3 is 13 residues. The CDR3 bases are TGTGCCAGCAGCCCCTCTATCGGCGGGGAGCTGTTTTTT. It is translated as CASSPSIGGELFF.

In DNA, the CDR3 is TGTGCCACCGGGGCCACTGTTTTGTTTTTT. It codes for CATGATVLFF. This chain connects TRBV6-5 to TRBJ1-4, with TRBD1 as a possible D gene (5 bases). V was clipped by 10 bases and J by 15 bases, with 15 bases between them. The CDR3 has 10 residues. CDR1 is MNHEY and CDR2 is SVGAGI in the germline V gene.

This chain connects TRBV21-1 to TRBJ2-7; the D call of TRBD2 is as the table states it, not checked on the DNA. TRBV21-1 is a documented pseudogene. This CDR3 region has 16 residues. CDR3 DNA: TGTGCCAGCAGCACCCGACTAGCGGGAGGGATATACGAGCAGTACTTC. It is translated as CASSTRLAGGIYEQYF.

The CDR3 here is CASSLTAGNQPQHF. Here the CDR3 DNA reads TGTGCCAGCAGCCTTACGGCGGGCAATCAGCCCCAGCATTTT. The chain recombines TRBV3-1 (or the pseudogene TRBV3-2) with TRBJ1-5; D is uncertain. The CDR3 contains 14 residues. Trimming removed 4 bases from V and 2 bases from J, with 9 bases in between. Germline-derived CDR1 and CDR2 are LGHDT and YNNKEL (reference sequence).

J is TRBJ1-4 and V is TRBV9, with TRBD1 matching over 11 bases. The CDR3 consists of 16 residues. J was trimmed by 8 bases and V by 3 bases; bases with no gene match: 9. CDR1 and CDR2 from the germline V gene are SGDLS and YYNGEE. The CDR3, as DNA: TGTGCCAGCAGCGCTACCGGGACAGGGGGACGGGAAAAACTGTTTTTT. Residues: CASSATGTGGREKLFF.

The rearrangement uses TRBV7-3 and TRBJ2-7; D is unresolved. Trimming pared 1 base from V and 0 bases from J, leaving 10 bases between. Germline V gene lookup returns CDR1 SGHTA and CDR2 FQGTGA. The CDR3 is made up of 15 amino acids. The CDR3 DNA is TGTGCCAGCAGCTTAATTTCTCGGGCCTCCTACGAGCAGTACTTC. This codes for CASSLISRASYEQYF.

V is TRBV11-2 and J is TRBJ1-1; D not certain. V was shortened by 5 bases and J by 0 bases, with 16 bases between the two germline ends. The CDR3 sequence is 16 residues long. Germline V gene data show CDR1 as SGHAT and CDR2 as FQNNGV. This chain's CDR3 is CASSVFPLVMNTEAFF. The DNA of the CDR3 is TGTGCCAGCAGCGTCTTTCCACTAGTAATGAACACTGAAGCTTTCTTT.